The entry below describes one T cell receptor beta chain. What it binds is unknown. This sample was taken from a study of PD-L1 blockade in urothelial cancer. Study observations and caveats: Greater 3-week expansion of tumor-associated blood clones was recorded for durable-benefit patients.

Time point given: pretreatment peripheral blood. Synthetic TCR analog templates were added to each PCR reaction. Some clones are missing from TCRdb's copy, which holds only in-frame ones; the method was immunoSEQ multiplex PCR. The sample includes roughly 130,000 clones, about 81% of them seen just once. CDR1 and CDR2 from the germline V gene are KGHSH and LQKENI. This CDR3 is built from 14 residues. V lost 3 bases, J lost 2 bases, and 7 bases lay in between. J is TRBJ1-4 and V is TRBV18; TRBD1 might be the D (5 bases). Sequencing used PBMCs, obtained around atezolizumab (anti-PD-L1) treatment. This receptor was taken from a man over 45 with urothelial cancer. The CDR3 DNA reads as TGTGCCAGCTCACCGAGACAGACTAATGAAAAACTGTTTTTT. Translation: CASSPRQTNEKLFF.